Listed below are T cell receptor beta chains from one sample, sequenced in a study of blood T cells in healthy people across ages. One entry per CDR3 protein results from TCRdb running MiXCR on the 5' RACE reads. The data show 1.5 million to 2 million distinct CDR3 sequences, about two fifths seen once. The material sequenced was blood. Every receptor here comes from a human donor in good health. Both conserved end residues are part of each CDR3. Each record gives: V gene, J gene, clone size, D gene, CDR3 DNA, CDR3 protein. A D gene is named only where the DNA matches it firmly. Clone size is not always given. Where it is, it says once, few, many or a class for expanded clones.

>TRBV5-1|TRBJ2-7|-|-
TGCGTCAGCAGCGCTGGGACAAACGAGCAGTACTTC
CVSSAGTNEQYF
>TRBV20-1|TRBJ1-2|-|-
TGCAGTGTTACCAATGGCTATGGCTACACCTTC
CSVTNGYGYTF
>TRBV5-1|TRBJ1-1|few|TRBD1
TGCGCCAGCAGCTGGGACCGGGACAGCCCGACGGTTTTCTTT
CASSWDRDSPTVFF
>TRBV20-1|TRBJ2-1|-|TRBD2
TGCAGTGCTAGAGTTATAGCGGGGGGGGGGTTCTTC
CSARVIAGGGFF
>TRBV29-1|TRBJ2-4|-|-
TGCAGCGCCCAAGGTGGATTGGCCAAAAACATTCAGTACTTC
CSAQGGLAKNIQYF
>TRBV4-3|TRBJ2-3|few|-
TGCGCCAGCAGCCAAGGGAGGTCTCCGGCCAGCACAGATACGCAGTATTTT
CASSQGRSPASTDTQYF
>TRBV6-1|TRBJ1-6|-|-
TGTGCCAGCAGGGGGGCGACTTCAACCTACGCTAATTCACCCCTCCACTTT
CASRGATSTYANSPLHF
>TRBV5-4|TRBJ2-1|few|TRBD1
TGTGCCAGCAGCGGCTTCAGGGGGAGTGAGCAGTTCTTC
CASSGFRGSEQFF
>TRBV7-2|TRBJ2-5|-|TRBD2
TGTGCCAGCAGCCGTACTAGCGGGGCCTCCCAAGAGACCCAGTACTTC
CASSRTSGASQETQYF
>TRBV5-1|TRBJ2-3|many|-
TGCGCCAGCAGCCCTACCGTGACAGATACGCAGTATTTT
CASSPTVTDTQYF
>TRBV20-1|TRBJ2-6|-|-
TGCAGTGCTAGTGCCGGGGCTGGGGCCAACGTCCGGACTTTC
CSASAGAGANVRTF
>TRBV7-9|TRBJ2-1|-|-
TGTGCCAGCAGCTTAATGCGGGAGCAGTTCTTC
CASSLMREQFF
>TRBV6-2/TRBV6-3|TRBJ2-5|-|-
TGTGCCAGCAGTACCGATATGGAAGAGACCCAGTACTTC
CASSTDMEETQYF
>TRBV5-1|TRBJ1-2|few|-
TGCGCCAGCAGCTTAGACGGCACGGATGGCTACACCTTC
CASSLDGTDGYTF
>TRBV12-3/TRBV12-4|TRBJ1-2|-|-
TGTGCCAGCAGCAAAGCCGGGGCAACGGCGGATGGCTACACCTTC
CASSKAGATADGYTF
>TRBV5-1|TRBJ2-3|-|-
TGCGCCAGCAGCCCATCAGCGGAGGATCCAGATACGCAGTATTTT
CASSPSAEDPDTQYF
>TRBV5-5|TRBJ1-2|-|-
TGTGCCAGCAGCCTCGGACAAGAGGTTGACTATGGCTACACCTTC
CASSLGQEVDYGYTF
>TRBV27|TRBJ1-5|few|-
TGTGCCAGCAGTTTAAGGGAGGGTAGCAATCAGCCCCAGCATTTT
CASSLREGSNQPQHF
>TRBV9|TRBJ1-1|-|TRBD1
TGTGCCAGCAGCGCCATGACAGGGAGCACTGAAGCTTTCTTT
CASSAMTGSTEAFF
>TRBV7-9|TRBJ1-2|many|TRBD1
TGTGCCAGCAGCCGGGACAGGGGCGTCTATGGCTACACCTTC
CASSRDRGVYGYTF
>TRBV29-1|TRBJ2-7|-|-
TGCAGCGTTGCAGGGGACCCCTACGAGCAGTACTTC
CSVAGDPYEQYF
>TRBV20-1|TRBJ2-1|-|-
TGCAGTGCTAGAGTCCCCGGGGGAGTTATTGAGCAGTTCTTC
CSARVPGGVIEQFF